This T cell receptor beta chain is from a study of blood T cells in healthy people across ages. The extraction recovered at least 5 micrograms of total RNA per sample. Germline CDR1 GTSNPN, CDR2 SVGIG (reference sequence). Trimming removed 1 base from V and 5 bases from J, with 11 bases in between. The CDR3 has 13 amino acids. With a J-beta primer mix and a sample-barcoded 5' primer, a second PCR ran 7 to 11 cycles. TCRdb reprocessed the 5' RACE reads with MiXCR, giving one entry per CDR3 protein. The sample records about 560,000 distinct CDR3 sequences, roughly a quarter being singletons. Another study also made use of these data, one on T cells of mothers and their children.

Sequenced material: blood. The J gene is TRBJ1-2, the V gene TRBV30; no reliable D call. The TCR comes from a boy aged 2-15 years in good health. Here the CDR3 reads CAWSGSLEYGYTF. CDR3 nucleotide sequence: TGTGCCTGGAGTGGGAGTCTCGAGTATGGCTACACCTTC.